Presented here are 5 T cell receptor beta chains from one specimen sequenced in a study of early T cells in non-severe SARS-CoV-2 infection. One entry per CDR3 protein, called by TCRdb with MiXCR from the 5' RACE reads. The top ten hold around 6.4% of the sample, which has 55,000 to 75,000 distinct CDR3 sequences, about a tenth seen once. Specimen: whole blood. The receptor set was obtained from an adult who was a healthcare worker with PCR-confirmed SARS-CoV-2 infection or an uninfected control (not recorded which).

The rearrangement uses TRBV5-1 and TRBJ2-5; no reliable D call. Trimming took 5 bases from V and 2 from J, leaving 4 bases between them. Germline CDR1 SGHRS, CDR2 YFSETQ. The CDR3 has 11 amino acids. Here the CDR3 DNA reads TGCGCCAGCAGTGTACAAGAGACCCAGTACTTC. It codes for CASSVQETQYF.

This clonotype was detected only once. The rearrangement links TRBV10-3 to TRBJ1-1; no clear D. In germline, CDR1 is ENHRY, CDR2 SYGVKD. Between the trimmed V and J ends, which lost 4 bases and 1 base, there was a span of 19 bases. This CDR3 is 17 amino acids long. As DNA, the CDR3 is TGTGCCATCAGTGGAGGGCGGAAAGTAGACTCGAACACTGAAGCTTTCTTT. Its protein is CAISGGRKVDSNTEAFF.

This clonotype was seen a handful of times. The chain joins TRBV6-2 or TRBV6-3 to TRBJ2-4, with a possible D match to TRBD2 (6 bases). Germline CDR1 reads MNHEY; CDR2 reads SVGEGT. This CDR3 contains 15 residues. The V gene lost 10 bases and the J gene lost 2 bases, with 18 bases spanning the gap. The CDR3 spells CATMINGGTKNIQYF. The CDR3 DNA reads TGTGCCACGATGATAAACGGGGGAACCAAAAACATTCAGTACTTC.

The chain has TRBV27 and TRBJ2-1; 8 bases are a match to TRBD2. Germline V gene sequence: CDR1 MNHEY, CDR2 SMNVEV (reference sequence). This CDR3 contains 15 residues. V lost 5 bases, J lost 8 bases, and 11 bases stayed unmatched. In DNA form, the CDR3 reads TGTGCCAGCAGTCCACGAACTAGCGGTTACGATGAGCAGTTCTTC. Amino acids: CASSPRTSGYDEQFF.

This clonotype was seen a few times. This chain joins TRBV19 and TRBJ1-5; D is unresolved. From germline, CDR1 is LNHDA and CDR2 SQIVND (reference sequence). The CDR3 spans 14 residues. V lost 3 bases and J 2 bases, leaving 8 bases between the germline ends. The chain's CDR3 is CASSIFTRNQPQHF. CDR3 DNA sequence: TGTGCCAGTAGTATTTTTACACGCAATCAGCCCCAGCATTTT.